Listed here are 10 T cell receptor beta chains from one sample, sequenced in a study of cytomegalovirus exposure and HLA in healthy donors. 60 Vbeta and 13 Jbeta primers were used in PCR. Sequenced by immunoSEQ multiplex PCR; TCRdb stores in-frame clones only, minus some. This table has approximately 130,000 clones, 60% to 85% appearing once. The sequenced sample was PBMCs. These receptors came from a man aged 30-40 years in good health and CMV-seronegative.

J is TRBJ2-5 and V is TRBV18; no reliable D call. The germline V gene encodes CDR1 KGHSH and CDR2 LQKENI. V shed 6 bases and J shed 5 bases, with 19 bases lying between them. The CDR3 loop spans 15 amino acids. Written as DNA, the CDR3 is TGTGCCAGCTCGGGTCAGTACGGAACGGGTGAGACCCAGTACTTC. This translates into CASSGQYGTGETQYF.

This CDR3 is CASSLVAGGGVGYTF. CDR3 coding DNA: TGTGCCAGCAGCTTGGTAGCAGGGGGCGGAGTTGGCTACACCTTC. This chain connects TRBV5-6 to TRBJ1-2; 8 bases match TRBD1. V lost 0 bases to trimming and J lost 7 bases; unmatched junction nucleotides: 8. The CDR3 totals 15 residues. The germline V gene encodes CDR1 SGHDT and CDR2 YYEEEE.

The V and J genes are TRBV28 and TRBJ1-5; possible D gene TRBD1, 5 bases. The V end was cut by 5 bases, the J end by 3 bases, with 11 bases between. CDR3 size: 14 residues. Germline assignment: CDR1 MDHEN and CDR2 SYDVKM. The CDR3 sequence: CASSVRTPNQPQHF. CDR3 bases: TGTGCCAGCAGTGTAAGGACACCCAATCAGCCCCAGCATTTT.

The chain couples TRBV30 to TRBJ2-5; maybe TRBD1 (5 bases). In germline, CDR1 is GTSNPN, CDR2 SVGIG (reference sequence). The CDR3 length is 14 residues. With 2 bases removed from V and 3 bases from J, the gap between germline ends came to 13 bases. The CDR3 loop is CAWSYKGLKETQYF. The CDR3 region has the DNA TGTGCCTGGAGTTATAAGGGGTTGAAAGAGACCCAGTACTTC.

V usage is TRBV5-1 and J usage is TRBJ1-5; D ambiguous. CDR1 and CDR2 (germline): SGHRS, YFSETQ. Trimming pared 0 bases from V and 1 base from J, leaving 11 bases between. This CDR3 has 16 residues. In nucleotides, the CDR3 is TGCGCCAGCAGCTTGGACGGGCGCGGGAGCAATCAGCCCCAGCATTTT. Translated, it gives CASSLDGRGSNQPQHF.

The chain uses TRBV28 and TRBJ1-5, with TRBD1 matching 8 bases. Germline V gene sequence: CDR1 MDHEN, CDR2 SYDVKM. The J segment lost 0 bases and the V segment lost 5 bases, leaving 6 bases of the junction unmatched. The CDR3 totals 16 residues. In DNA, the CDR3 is TGTGCCAGCAGTGTGACAGGGGATGCTAGCAATCAGCCCCAGCATTTT. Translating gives CASSVTGDASNQPQHF.

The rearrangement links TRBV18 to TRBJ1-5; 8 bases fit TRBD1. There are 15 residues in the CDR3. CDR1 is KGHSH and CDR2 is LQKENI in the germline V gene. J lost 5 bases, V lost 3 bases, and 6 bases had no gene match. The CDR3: CASSPGTGLDQPQHF. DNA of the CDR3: TGTGCCAGCTCACCCGGGACAGGCCTTGATCAGCCCCAGCATTTT.

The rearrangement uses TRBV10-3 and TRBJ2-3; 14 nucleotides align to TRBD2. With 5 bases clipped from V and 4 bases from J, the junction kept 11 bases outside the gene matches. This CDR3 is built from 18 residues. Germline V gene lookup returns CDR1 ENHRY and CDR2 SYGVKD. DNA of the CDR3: TGTGCCATCAGTAAAACCGGGACTAGCGGGAGAAACCCAGATACGCAGTATTTT. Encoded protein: CAISKTGTSGRNPDTQYF.

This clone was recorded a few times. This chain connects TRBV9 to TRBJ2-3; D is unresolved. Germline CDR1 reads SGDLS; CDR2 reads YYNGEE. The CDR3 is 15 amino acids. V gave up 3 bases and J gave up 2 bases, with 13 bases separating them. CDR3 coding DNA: TGTGCCAGCAGCGGACTCTTCCCGGCCACAGATACGCAGTATTTT. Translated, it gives CASSGLFPATDTQYF.

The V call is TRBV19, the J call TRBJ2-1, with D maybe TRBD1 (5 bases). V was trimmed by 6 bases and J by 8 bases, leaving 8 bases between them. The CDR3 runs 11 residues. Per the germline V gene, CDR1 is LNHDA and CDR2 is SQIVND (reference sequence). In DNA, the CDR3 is TGTGCCAGTAGCGAAGGGGATGAGCAGTTCTTC. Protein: CASSEGDEQFF. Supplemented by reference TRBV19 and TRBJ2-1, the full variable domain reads DGGITQSPKYLFRKEGQNVTLSCEQNLNHDAMYWYRQDPGQGLRLIYYSQIVNDFQKGDIAEGYSVSREKKESFPLTVTSAQKNPTAFYLCASSEGDEQFFGPGTRLTVL.